Below are 6 T cell receptor beta chains sequenced from a single sample in a study of T cells in Graves' hyperthyroidism and ophthalmopathy. TCR beta CDR3 region amplification was performed from RNA transcripts. HTBI primers were the set used in a first-round RT-PCR of the TCR CDR3. TCRdb re-analysed the multiplex PCR reads in MiXCR, keeping a single row per CDR3 protein. The table includes roughly 500,000 distinct CDR3 sequences, 46% detected once. Sequenced input: peripheral blood or thyroid tissue (not recorded which). The receptor set was obtained from an adult woman with Graves' disease, either hyperthyroidism or ophthalmopathy (not recorded which).

This clonotype occurred many times. This chain uses TRBV29-1 with TRBJ2-7; D is undetermined. Germline-derived CDR1 and CDR2 are SQVTM and ANQGSEA. Deletions cut 0 bases from V and 9 bases from J, with 12 bases between. The CDR3 contains 12 residues. The CDR3 protein is CSVEEPSYPQYF. CDR3 nucleotides: TGCAGCGTTGAAGAGCCCAGTTATCCGCAGTACTTC.

This clonotype was observed many times. The V call is TRBV2, the J call TRBJ2-5; 7 nucleotides line up with TRBD2. Germline CDR1 and CDR2: SNHLY and FYNNEI. The length of the CDR3 is 13 residues. Losses at the gene ends were 7 bases for V and 5 bases for J; bases not matched to a gene: 7. Here the CDR3 DNA reads TGTGCCAGCACCCGGGAGGTGGTGGAGACCCAGTACTTC. It yields the protein CASTREVVETQYF. Full variable domain (missing parts from reference TRBV2 and TRBJ2-5): EPEVTQTPSHQVTQMGQEVILRCVPISNHLYFYWYRQILGQKVEFLVSFYNNEISEKSEIFDDQFSVERPDGSNFTLKIRSTKLEDSAMYFCASTREVVETQYFGPGTRLLVL.

This clonotype came up many times. The V gene is TRBV19, the J gene TRBJ1-5; D gene uncertain. The germline V gene has CDR1 LNHDA and CDR2 SQIVND (reference sequence). Trimming left V 6 bases short and J 3 bases short, with 18 bases between. The CDR3 has 16 residues. The CDR3 DNA sequence: TGTGCCAGTAGGGCCAACGGGCTACTTATCAATCAGCCCCAGCATTTT. This encodes CASRANGLLINQPQHF.

Many counts were recorded for this clonotype. This sequence joins TRBV20-1 and TRBJ1-1; TRBD1 might be the D (5 bases). Germline CDR1 reads DFQATT; CDR2 reads SNEGSKA (reference sequence). CDR3 length: 13 amino acids. V shed 5 bases and J shed 5 bases, with 15 bases lying between them. The CDR3 sequence: CSAQRPGWTEAFF. Written as DNA, the CDR3 is TGCAGTGCTCAAAGGCCAGGGTGGACTGAAGCTTTCTTT.

V usage is TRBV30 and J usage is TRBJ1-2; TRBD1 might be the D (5 bases). This CDR3 region has 12 residues. Trimming cost V 2 bases and J 8 bases, with 12 bases left between them. Germline V gives CDR1 GTSNPN, CDR2 SVGIG (reference sequence). CDR3 bases: TGTGCCTGGAGTACAGGCCGACTCGGCTACACCTTC. Its translation is CAWSTGRLGYTF. Full variable domain (rest looked up from reference TRBV30 and TRBJ1-2): SQTIHQWPATLVQPVGSPLSLECTVEGTSNPNLYWYRQAAGRGLQLLFYSVGIGQISSEVPQNLSASRPQDRQFILSSKKLLLSDSGFYLCAWSTGRLGYTFGSGTRLTVV.

This clonotype was recorded many times. This sequence joins TRBV29-1 and TRBJ2-6, with 8 bases that match TRBD1. V was pared by 4 bases and J by 0 bases, with 2 bases of the junction left unmatched. Germline-derived CDR1 and CDR2 are SQVTM and ANQGSEA. The CDR3 covers 15 residues. CDR3 coding DNA: TGCAGCGTTGCAGGGGGCTTCTCTGGGGCCAACGTCCTGACTTTC. Amino acids: CSVAGGFSGANVLTF.